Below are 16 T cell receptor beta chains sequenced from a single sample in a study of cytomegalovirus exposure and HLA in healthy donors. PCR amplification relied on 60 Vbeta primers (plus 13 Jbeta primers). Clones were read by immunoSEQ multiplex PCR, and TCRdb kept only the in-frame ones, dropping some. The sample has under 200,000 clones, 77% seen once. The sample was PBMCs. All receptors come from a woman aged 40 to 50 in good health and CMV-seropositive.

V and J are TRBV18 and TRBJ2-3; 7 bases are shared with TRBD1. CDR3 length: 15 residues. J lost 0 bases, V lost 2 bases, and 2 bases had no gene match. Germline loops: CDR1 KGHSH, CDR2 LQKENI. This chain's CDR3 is CASSPLQGSTDTQYF. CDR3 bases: TGTGCCAGCTCACCATTACAGGGGAGCACAGATACGCAGTATTTT. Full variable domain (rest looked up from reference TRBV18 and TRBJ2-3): NAGVMQNPRHLVRRRGQEARLRCSPMKGHSHVYWYRQLPEEGLKFMVYLQKENIIDESGMPKERFSAEFPKEGPSILRIQQVVRGDSAAYFCASSPLQGSTDTQYFGPGTRLTVL.

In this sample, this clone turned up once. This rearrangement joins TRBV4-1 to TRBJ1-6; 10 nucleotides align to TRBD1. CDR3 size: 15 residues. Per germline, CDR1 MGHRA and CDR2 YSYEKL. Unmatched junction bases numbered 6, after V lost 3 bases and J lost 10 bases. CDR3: CASSQTGTGVSPLHF. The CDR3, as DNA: TGCGCCAGCAGCCAGACCGGGACAGGGGTCTCACCCCTCCACTTT.

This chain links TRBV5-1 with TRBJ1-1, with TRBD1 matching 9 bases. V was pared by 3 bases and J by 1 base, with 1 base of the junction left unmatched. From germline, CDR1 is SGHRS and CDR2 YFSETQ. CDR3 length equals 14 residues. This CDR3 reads CASSWDRANTEAFF. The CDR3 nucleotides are TGCGCCAGCAGCTGGGACAGGGCGAACACTGAAGCTTTCTTT.

The CDR3 reads CASRAAPLANEQFF. As DNA, the CDR3 is TGTGCCAGCAGAGCAGCTCCTCTAGCAAATGAGCAGTTCTTC. The J gene is TRBJ2-1, the V gene TRBV6-5, with a tentative D call TRBD2 (5 bases). This CDR3 is built from 14 residues. Germline CDR1 and CDR2: MNHEY and SVGAGI. The V end lost 6 bases, the J end lost 7 bases, and 16 bases lay between the germline ends.

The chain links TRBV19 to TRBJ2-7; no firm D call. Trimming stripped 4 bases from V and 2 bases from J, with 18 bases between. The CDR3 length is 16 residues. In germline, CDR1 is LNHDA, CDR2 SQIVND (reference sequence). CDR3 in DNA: TGTGCCAGTAGTACTAGACCCAATCCTGCCCCCTACGAGCAGTACTTC. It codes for CASSTRPNPAPYEQYF.

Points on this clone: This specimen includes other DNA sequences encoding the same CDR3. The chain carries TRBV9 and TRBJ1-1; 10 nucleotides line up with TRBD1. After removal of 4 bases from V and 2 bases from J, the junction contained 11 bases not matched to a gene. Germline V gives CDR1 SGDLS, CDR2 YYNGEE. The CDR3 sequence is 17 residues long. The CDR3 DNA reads TGTGCCAGCAGCTATACTGGGACAGGGGCCCTAAACACTGAAGCTTTCTTT. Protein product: CASSYTGTGALNTEAFF.

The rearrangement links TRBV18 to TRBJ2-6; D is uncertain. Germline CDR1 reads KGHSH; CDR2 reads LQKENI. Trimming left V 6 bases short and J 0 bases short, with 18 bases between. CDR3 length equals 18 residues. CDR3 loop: CASSPLSTLSSGANVLTF. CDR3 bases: TGTGCCAGCTCGCCTCTCTCCACATTAAGCTCTGGGGCCAACGTCCTGACTTTC.

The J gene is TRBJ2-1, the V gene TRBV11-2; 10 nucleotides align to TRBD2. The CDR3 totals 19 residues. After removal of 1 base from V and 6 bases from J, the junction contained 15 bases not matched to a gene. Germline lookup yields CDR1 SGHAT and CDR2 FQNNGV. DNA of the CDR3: TGTGCCAGCAGCTTAGGAGCGGGGGGGCCTGCAGGTTATCGCAATGAGCAGTTCTTC. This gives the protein CASSLGAGGPAGYRNEQFF.

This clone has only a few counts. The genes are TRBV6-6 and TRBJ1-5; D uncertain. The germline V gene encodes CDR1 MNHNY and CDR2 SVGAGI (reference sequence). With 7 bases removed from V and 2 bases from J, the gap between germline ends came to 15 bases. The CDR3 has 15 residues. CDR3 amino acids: CASKVSDYGNQPQHF. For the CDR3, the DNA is TGTGCCAGCAAGGTCAGCGATTATGGCAATCAGCCCCAGCATTTT.

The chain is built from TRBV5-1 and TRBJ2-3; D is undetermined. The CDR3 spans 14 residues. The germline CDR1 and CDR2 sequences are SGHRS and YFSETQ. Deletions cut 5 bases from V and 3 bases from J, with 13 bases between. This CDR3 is CASSPDLRTDTQYF. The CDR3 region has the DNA TGCGCCAGCAGTCCCGACCTGAGGACAGATACGCAGTATTTT. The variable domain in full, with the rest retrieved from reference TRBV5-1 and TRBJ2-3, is KAGVTQTPRYLIKTRGQQVTLSCSPISGHRSVSWYQQTPGQGLQFLFEYFSETQRNKGNFPGRFSGRQFSNSRSEMNVSTLELGDSALYLCASSPDLRTDTQYFGPGTRLTVL.

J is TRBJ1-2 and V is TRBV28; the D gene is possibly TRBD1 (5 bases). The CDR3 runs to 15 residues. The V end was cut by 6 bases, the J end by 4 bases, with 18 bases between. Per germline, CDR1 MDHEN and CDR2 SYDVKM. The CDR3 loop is CASRYPAGLSYGYTF. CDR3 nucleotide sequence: TGTGCCAGCAGATACCCCGCAGGGTTGTCCTATGGCTACACCTTC.

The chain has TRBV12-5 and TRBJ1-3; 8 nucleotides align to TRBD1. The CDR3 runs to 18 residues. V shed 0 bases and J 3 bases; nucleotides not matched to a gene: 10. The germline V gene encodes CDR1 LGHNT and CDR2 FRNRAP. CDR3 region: CASGLVTKTTGDGNTIYF. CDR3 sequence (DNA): TGTGCTAGTGGTTTGGTAACCAAAACGACAGGGGATGGAAACACCATATATTTT.

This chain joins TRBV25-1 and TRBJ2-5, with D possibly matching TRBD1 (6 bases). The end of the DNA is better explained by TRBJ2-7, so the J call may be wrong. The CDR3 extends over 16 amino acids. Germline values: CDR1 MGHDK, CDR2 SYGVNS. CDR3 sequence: CASRASGASRHYEQYF. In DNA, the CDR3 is TGTGCCAGCAGAGCCTCAGGGGCTAGCAGGCACTACGAGCAGTACTTC.

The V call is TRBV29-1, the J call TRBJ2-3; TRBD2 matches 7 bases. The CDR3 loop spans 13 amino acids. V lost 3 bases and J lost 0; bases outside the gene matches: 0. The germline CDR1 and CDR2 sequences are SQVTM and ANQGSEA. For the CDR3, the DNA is TGCAGCGTTGAGGGGGGGAGCACAGATACGCAGTATTTT. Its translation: CSVEGGSTDTQYF.

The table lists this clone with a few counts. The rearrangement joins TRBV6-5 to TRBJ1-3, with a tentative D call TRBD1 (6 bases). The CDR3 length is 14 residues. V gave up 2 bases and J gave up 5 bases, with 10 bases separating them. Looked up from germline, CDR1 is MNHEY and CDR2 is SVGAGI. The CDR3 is CASSYIQGRNTIYF. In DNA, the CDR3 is TGTGCCAGCAGTTACATTCAGGGGAGAAACACCATATATTTT.

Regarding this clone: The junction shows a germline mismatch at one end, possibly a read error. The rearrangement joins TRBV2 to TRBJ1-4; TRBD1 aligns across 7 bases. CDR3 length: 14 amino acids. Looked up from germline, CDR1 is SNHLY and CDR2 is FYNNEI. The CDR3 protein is CASNEQGISEKLFF. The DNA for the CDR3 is TGTGCCAGCAATGAACAGGGGATTAGTGAAAAACTGTTTTTT.